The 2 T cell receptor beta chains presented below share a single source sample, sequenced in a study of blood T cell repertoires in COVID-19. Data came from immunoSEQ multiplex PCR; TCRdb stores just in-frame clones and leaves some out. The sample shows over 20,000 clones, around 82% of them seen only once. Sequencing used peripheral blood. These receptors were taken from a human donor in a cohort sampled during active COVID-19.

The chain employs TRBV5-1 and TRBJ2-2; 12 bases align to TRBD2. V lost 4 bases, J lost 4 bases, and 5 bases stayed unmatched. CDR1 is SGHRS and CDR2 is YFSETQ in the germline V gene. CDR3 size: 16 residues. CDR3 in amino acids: CASSGLTSGGTGELFF. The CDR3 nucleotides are TGCGCCAGCAGCGGATTGACTAGCGGGGGCACCGGGGAGCTGTTTTTT.

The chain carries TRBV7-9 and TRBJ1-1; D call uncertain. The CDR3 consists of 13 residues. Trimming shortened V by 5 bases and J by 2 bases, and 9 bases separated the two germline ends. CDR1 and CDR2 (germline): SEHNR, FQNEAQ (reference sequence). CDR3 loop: CASSPGINTEAFF. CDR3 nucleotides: TGTGCCAGCAGCCCGGGGATTAACACTGAAGCTTTCTTT.